This TCR beta chain was found in a study of PD-1 blockade in classical Hodgkin lymphoma. Turning to the study itself: Nivolumab was administered to patients intravenously at 3 mg/kg every 2 weeks.

Every patient experienced relapse after autologous stem cell transplantation, and brentuximab vedotin exposure varied. Patients reached a best response of complete response, partial response or progressive disease. Generated by immunoSEQ multiplex PCR, the TCRdb table keeps only in-frame clones and is missing some. The repertoire holds roughly 40,000 clones, with roughly 90% as singletons. This clone has just a few counts. V lost 2 bases and J lost 2, with 0 bases in between. From germline, CDR1 is KGHSH and CDR2 LQKENI. There are 12 residues in the CDR3. The sequences come from peripheral blood mononuclear cells (PBMCs), collected at baseline. V gene TRBV18 combines with J gene TRBJ2-2, with D uncertain. This clonotype originated in a human donor with classical Hodgkin lymphoma. The CDR3 sequence: CASSPNTGELFF. The CDR3 DNA reads TGTGCCAGCTCACCAAACACCGGGGAGCTGTTTTTT.